Listed below are T cell receptor beta chains from one sample, sequenced in a study of blood T cells in healthy people across ages. Each CDR3 protein gets one entry after TCRdb re-called the 5' RACE reads with MiXCR. The repertoire includes over 1.5 million distinct CDR3 sequences, less than 50% of them detected once, and more than 2% sits in the top ten. Sequenced: blood. Source of these receptors: a woman aged 40 to 55 in good health. Each CDR3 is given with its conserved first and last residue. Each record gives: D gene, J gene, clone size, V gene, CDR3 DNA, CDR3 protein. D genes are given only for firm matches. Clone size appears in some rows only: once, few, many, or a class for an expanded clone.

>NA|TRBJ2-5|NA|TRBV6-2/TRBV6-3
TGTGCCAGCAGTTATAACCCAGGAGAGACCCAGTACTTC
CASSYNPGETQYF
>TRBD1|TRBJ1-2|NA|TRBV15
TGTGCCACCAGCAGAGATAACTTCGGGACAGGGGGTGGCTACACCTTC
CATSRDNFGTGGGYTF
>NA|TRBJ2-5|few|TRBV20-1
TGCAGTGCTAGAGGTGGAGCGGGCCAAGAGACCCAGTACTTC
CSARGGAGQETQYF
>NA|TRBJ2-5|NA|TRBV7-8
TGTGCCAGCAGCACAATGGGGGGCTTCCAAGAGACCCAGTACTTC
CASSTMGGFQETQYF
>NA|TRBJ2-5|NA|TRBV2
TGTGCCAGCAGTGAAGGGGGCAGGGTACAAGAGACCCAGTACTTC
CASSEGGRVQETQYF
>TRBD2|TRBJ2-1|NA|TRBV12-3/TRBV12-4
TGTGCCAGCAGTACCTTAGCGGGAGTCCACTACAATGAGCAGTTCTTC
CASSTLAGVHYNEQFF
>TRBD1|TRBJ2-5|NA|TRBV27
TGTGCCAGCAGTTTTTTGGGGACAGCCGAGACCCAGTACTTC
CASSFLGTAETQYF
>TRBD2|TRBJ2-1|NA|TRBV4-1
TGCGCCAGCAGCCGCACGACTAGCGGGGGGGCCTACAATGAGCAGTTCTTC
CASSRTTSGGAYNEQFF
>NA|TRBJ2-7|NA|TRBV5-5
TGTGCCAGCAGCTTGGGGTACGGGCGGTACGAGCAGTACTTC
CASSLGYGRYEQYF
>TRBD1|TRBJ2-5|NA|TRBV11-2
TGTGCCAGCAGCTTAGCCCTCAGGGGGCGCGGGGAGACCCAGTACTTC
CASSLALRGRGETQYF
>NA|TRBJ1-2|NA|TRBV10-1
TGCGCCAGCAGTGATCCTGGCCAGGGAGCCTATGGCTACACCTTC
CASSDPGQGAYGYTF
>TRBD1|TRBJ2-5|many|TRBV29-1
TGCAGCGTTAGGGGACAGGGGATGAAGACCCAGTACTTC
CSVRGQGMKTQYF
>TRBD2|TRBJ2-5|NA|TRBV27
TGTGCCAGCAGTCCCTCTAGCGGGGAAAACCAAGAGACCCAGTACTTC
CASSPSSGENQETQYF
>TRBD1|TRBJ1-5|NA|TRBV29-1
TGCAGCGCCCGCGGGACAGGGGGACCCCAGCATTTT
CSARGTGGPQHF
>TRBD2|TRBJ2-7|NA|TRBV20-1
TGCAGTGCTAGCCCTACGGGACTAGCAGAAGACAATGAGCAGTACTTC
CSASPTGLAEDNEQYF
>TRBD1|TRBJ1-2|NA|TRBV6-6
TGTGCCAGCAGTCTTTTTCACAGGGGGAGTAACTACGGCTACACCTTC
CASSLFHRGSNYGYTF
>NA|TRBJ2-3|few|TRBV11-1
TGTGCCAGCAGCTTAGCCCTGGGGCTAGCCCAGGGAAATACGCAGTATTTT
CASSLALGLAQGNTQYF
>NA|TRBJ1-4|NA|TRBV10-3
TGTGCCAGCCGGCCCTCCTCGGGTGGGGGAAAACTGTTTTTT
CASRPSSGGGKLFF
>NA|TRBJ2-5|NA|TRBV5-1
TGCGCCAGCAGCTTCGGTCGGGGAACTCAACAACAACGAGGAGAGACCCAGTACTTC
CASSFGRGTQQQRGETQYF
>NA|TRBJ2-2|NA|TRBV5-1
TGCGCCAGCAGCTTGGAGGTGGTATCCCAGTCCACCGGGGAGCTGTTTTTT
CASSLEVVSQSTGELFF
>TRBD1|TRBJ2-7|few|TRBV3-1
TGTGCCAGCAGCCGACGACAGGGTTACGACGAGCAGTACTTC
CASSRRQGYDEQYF
>TRBD2|TRBJ2-5|NA|TRBV7-3
TGTGCCAGCAGCTTAAGAGGGACTAGCGGGGAAGAGACCCAGTACTTC
CASSLRGTSGEETQYF
>NA|TRBJ2-7|few|TRBV10-3
TGTGCCATCAGTCAAATCAGCCACGAGCAGTACTTC
CAISQISHEQYF
>NA|TRBJ2-5|NA|TRBV7-9
TGTGCCAGCAGCTTCCTAGACCTTACCAATGAGCAGTACTTC
CASSFLDLTNEQYF
>TRBD2|TRBJ2-5|NA|TRBV4-1
TGCGCCAGCAGCCAAGCGACTAGCGGGATGGGGACCCAGTACTTC
CASSQATSGMGTQYF
>TRBD2|TRBJ2-1|NA|TRBV4-2
TGTGCCAGCAGCCAAAGCCCGGTGGTAGCGGGGGGGTTCGCCTACAATGAGCAGTTCTTC
CASSQSPVVAGGFAYNEQFF
>TRBD1|TRBJ2-3|NA|TRBV3-1
TGTGCCAGCAGCCTTTCATTGGGCTTGGCGACAGGGGGTTCAGATACGCAGTATTTT
CASSLSLGLATGGSDTQYF
>NA|TRBJ2-3|few|TRBV11-1
TGTGCCAGCAGCTTTTGGCTCACAGATACGCAGTATTTT
CASSFWLTDTQYF
>NA|TRBJ2-7|NA|TRBV10-2
TGCGCCAGCAGTGAGTCAGGGGCAGGCTCCTACGAGCAGTACTTC
CASSESGAGSYEQYF
>TRBD1|TRBJ2-5|few|TRBV12-3/TRBV12-4
TGTGCCAGCAGCTCTCGGACAGGTGAAGTAGAGACCCAGTACTTC
CASSSRTGEVETQYF
>NA|TRBJ2-7|many|TRBV4-3
TGCGCCAGCAGCCTAGTTCCAGGCGAGCAGTACTTC
CASSLVPGEQYF
>NA|TRBJ2-7|NA|TRBV20-1
TGCAGTGCTAGAGATGGGAGGTTAGCCTACGAGCAGTACTTC
CSARDGRLAYEQYF
>NA|TRBJ2-3|few|TRBV4-3
TGCGCCACCTCCCAGGCGTTCACAGATACGCAGTATTTT
CATSQAFTDTQYF
>NA|TRBJ1-5|NA|TRBV27
TGTGCCAGCAGTTTATGGGGCAATGGCAATCAGCCCCAGCATTTT
CASSLWGNGNQPQHF
>TRBD1|TRBJ2-5|NA|TRBV29-1
TGCAGCGTCAGGTGGGACAGGGTTGAGACCCAGTACTTC
CSVRWDRVETQYF
>NA|TRBJ2-1|NA|TRBV7-8
TGTGCCAGCAGCTCGAACTCCCTATACAATGAGCAGTTCTTC
CASSSNSLYNEQFF
>NA|TRBJ2-1|NA|TRBV3-1
TGTGCCAGCAGCCAAGAATCCAAAACCCAGTTCTTC
CASSQESKTQFF
>NA|TRBJ2-1|few|TRBV27
TGTGCCAGCAGTTTAATCCTAGCCTCCTACAATGAGCAGTTCTTC
CASSLILASYNEQFF
>NA|TRBJ2-3|NA|TRBV12-3/TRBV12-4
TGTGCCAGCACAAGTTGGTCGGGGCCGGACCCCTCTCCGTATTTT
CASTSWSGPDPSPYF
>NA|TRBJ1-5|NA|TRBV14
TGTGCCAGCAGCGCTGCTGGTCAGTATCAGCCCCAGCATTTT
CASSAAGQYQPQHF
>NA|TRBJ1-5|NA|TRBV5-1
TGCGCCAGCAGCCGTTTAGGGGATAGCAATCAGCCCCAGCATTTT
CASSRLGDSNQPQHF
>NA|TRBJ2-7|NA|TRBV4-2
TGTGCCAGCAGCCGGAGAGCCTACAATGAGCAGTACTTC
CASSRRAYNEQYF
>NA|TRBJ2-1|NA|TRBV10-3
TGTGCCATCAGTGAGCCCCGACTAGAAAGGACCCCCAATGAGCAGTTCTTC
CAISEPRLERTPNEQFF
>TRBD2|TRBJ2-1|few|TRBV15
TGTGCCACCAGCAGAGAGAGGCTAGCGGGGGGTATTTACAATGAGCAGTTCTTC
CATSRERLAGGIYNEQFF
>NA|TRBJ1-1|NA|TRBV6-5
TGTGCCAGCAGTAAGAGGGAGAGAGTGAACACTGAAGCTTTCTTT
CASSKRERVNTEAFF
>TRBD2|TRBJ2-3|NA|TRBV14
TGTGCCAACAGCCCGGTCCGGGGAGGGCCGCAGTATTTT
CANSPVRGGPQYF
>NA|TRBJ2-5|NA|TRBV9
TGTGCCAGCAGCGTTTCGATAGCCCAAGAGACCCAGTACTTC
CASSVSIAQETQYF
>TRBD2|TRBJ2-5|few|TRBV10-3
TGTGCCATCAGTGAATGGACTAGCGGGTATCAAGAGACCCAGTACTTC
CAISEWTSGYQETQYF
>NA|TRBJ2-7|NA|TRBV29-1
TGCAGCGTCTTGAGGGGAAGCTCCTACGAGCAGTACTTC
CSVLRGSSYEQYF
>NA|TRBJ2-7|NA|TRBV12-3/TRBV12-4
TGTGCCAGCAGCCAAGCTTGGGTTGGCCTCGAGCAGTACTTC
CASSQAWVGLEQYF
>TRBD1|TRBJ1-1|NA|TRBV6-6
TGTGCCAGCAGTTACTATCCAGGGGGACACACTGAAGCTTTCTTT
CASSYYPGGHTEAFF
>NA|TRBJ2-5|few|TRBV4-2
TGTGCCAGCAGCCAATCTCCCAGTGGGACGCAGTACTTC
CASSQSPSGTQYF
>NA|TRBJ2-5|once|TRBV4-3
TGCGCCAGCAGCCAAGATTTCGGGGACGGGGTAAATGAGCAGTACTTC
CASSQDFGDGVNEQYF
>TRBD2|TRBJ2-7|NA|TRBV6-6
TGTGCCAGCAGTGGATCCGGGACTAGAAACGAGCAGTACTTC
CASSGSGTRNEQYF
>NA|TRBJ1-5|NA|TRBV20-1
TGCAGTGCTAGGTTGCCCAATCAGCCCCAGCATTTT
CSARLPNQPQHF